This T cell receptor (beta chain) comes out of a study of neoadjuvant anti-PD-1 for oral cavity cancer. Study as a whole: Before surgery, most patients got three to four biweekly 3 mg/kg nivolumab doses.

Germline CDR1 and CDR2: MNHNS and SASEGT. Trimming shortened V by 2 bases and J by 5 bases, and 13 bases separated the two germline ends. The length of the CDR3 is 15 residues. The assay was immunoSEQ multiplex PCR, and TCRdb's table has in-frame clones only and misses some. The table includes around 31,000 clones, about 86% detected once. Cohort: HPV-negative, locally advanced oral cavity squamous cell carcinoma patients. The sequencing used PBMCs, collected before nivolumab (anti-PD-1) treatment. The chain uses TRBV6-1 and TRBJ2-1; D gene unclear. The clonotype was recovered from a person between 40 and 79 years old with oral cavity squamous cell carcinoma. CDR3 sequence reads: CASSEQIQTNNEQFF. CDR3 sequence (DNA): TGTGCCAGCAGTGAACAGATTCAAACCAACAATGAGCAGTTCTTC.